A single sample gave rise to the 2 T cell receptor beta chains below, sequenced in a study of radiotherapy plus CTLA-4 blockade in lung cancer. Sequencing was performed with immunoSEQ multiplex PCR; in TCRdb, only in-frame clones are kept and a portion is missing. The sample shows about 97,000 clones, 60% to 75% of them seen only once. The sample was peripheral blood, taken from a patient treated with radiotherapy plus ipilimumab. Every receptor here comes from a human donor with non-small cell lung cancer who had a partial response to radiotherapy plus ipilimumab. Some clones in this sample may be carry-over from other donors' samples.

In this sample, this clone turned up a few times. This chain links TRBV6-5 with TRBJ2-6, with a possible D match to TRBD2 (5 bases). Trimming pared 1 base from V and 4 bases from J, leaving 8 bases between. In germline, CDR1 is MNHEY, CDR2 SVGAGI. The CDR3 loop spans 15 amino acids. The CDR3 DNA reads TGTGCCAGCAGTTACTGGTCGGGGGGGGCCAACGTCCTGACTTTC. Translated: CASSYWSGGANVLTF.

This clone was counted only a few times. V gene TRBV19 combines with J gene TRBJ1-5; 7 bases align to TRBD1. In germline, CDR1 is LNHDA, CDR2 SQIVND (reference sequence). The CDR3 length is 13 residues. V was pared by 3 bases and J by 7 bases, with 3 bases of the junction left unmatched. In DNA form, the CDR3 reads TGTGCCAGTAGTATCCTGGGACAGCAGCCCCAGCATTTT. Its translation: CASSILGQQPQHF.